This T cell receptor (beta chain) was documented in a study of CD8+CD57+ T cells in acquired aplastic anemia. Whole-study findings and limits: Between patients and controls, CD8+ Simpson's diversity did not vary significantly. Between patients and controls, approximately 29 CD8+ CDR3 sequences were found in common.

This clonotype is a singleton in its sample. Its matching antigen is unknown. Patients who underwent sequencing had shown CD8+CD57+ cell expansion by flow cytometry. Genomic DNA, the template, was used for profiling of the TCR beta VDJ and CDR3. From the reads, TCRdb called clonotypes with MiXCR, one entry per CDR3 protein. The table shows around 430,000 distinct CDR3 sequences, with roughly a third occurring only once. Trimming left V 5 bases short and J 2 bases short, with 17 bases between. This CDR3 has 16 residues. Germline CDR1 is LGHNA and CDR2 is YNFKEQ. Specimen: sorted CD4+, CD8+, or CD8+CD57+ T cells (not recorded which) from PBMCs. The V call is TRBV4-2, the J call TRBJ2-3, with D perhaps matching TRBD1 (5 bases). This receptor was identified in a human donor with aplastic anemia. The CDR3 DNA follows: TGTGCCAGCAGCGGCCCAGGGTTGTCCTTCACAGATACGCAGTATTTT. It specifies CASSGPGLSFTDTQYF.